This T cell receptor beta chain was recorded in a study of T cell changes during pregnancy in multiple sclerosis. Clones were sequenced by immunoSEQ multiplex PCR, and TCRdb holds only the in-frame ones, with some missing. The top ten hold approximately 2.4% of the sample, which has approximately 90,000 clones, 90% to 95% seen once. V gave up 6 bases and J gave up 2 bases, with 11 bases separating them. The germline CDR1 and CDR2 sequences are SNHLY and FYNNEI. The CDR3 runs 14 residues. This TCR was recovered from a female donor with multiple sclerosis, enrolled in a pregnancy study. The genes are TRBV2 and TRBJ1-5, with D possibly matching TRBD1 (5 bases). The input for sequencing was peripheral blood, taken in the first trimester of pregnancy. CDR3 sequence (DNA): TGTGCCAGCAGCCAGGGAACCGGCAATCAGCCCCAGCATTTT. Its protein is CASSQGTGNQPQHF.